Sequencing of this T cell receptor (beta chain) was carried out in a study of shared clonotypes between healthy human individuals. General study results and limits: Naive subsets generally had larger estimated richness than memory subsets. Sequencing depth was predicted to influence how clonotypes are shared among donors.

In the authors' workflow: Because ImmunoSEQ provided only junction sequences with no quality scores, the filtering differed. Repertoires were generated with immunoSEQ multiplex PCR, while TCRdb's copy carries only in-frame clones and drops some. The V and J calls and clone size come from that table; D and trimming were worked out from the DNA. The top ten clones hold 0.6% to 0.75% of a sample with about 1.1 million clones, around 78% of them seen once. Regarding this clone: Its antigen is unknown.

Sequenced sample: memory CD4+ T cells from PBMCs. The subset here: CD45RA-negative fraction. This receptor was obtained from a man younger than 35 in good health. Some clones in this sample may be carry-over from other donors' samples.

In nucleotides, the CDR3 is TGTGCCAGCATCTTCGCTAGCGGGAGCAATGAGCAGTTCTTC. Amino acid sequence: CASIFASGSNEQFF. This sequence joins TRBV2 and TRBJ2-1; 10 nucleotides align to TRBD2. With 7 bases clipped from V and 6 bases from J, the junction kept 6 bases outside the gene matches. CDR3 length: 14 amino acids. CDR1 and CDR2 from the germline V gene are SNHLY and FYNNEI.